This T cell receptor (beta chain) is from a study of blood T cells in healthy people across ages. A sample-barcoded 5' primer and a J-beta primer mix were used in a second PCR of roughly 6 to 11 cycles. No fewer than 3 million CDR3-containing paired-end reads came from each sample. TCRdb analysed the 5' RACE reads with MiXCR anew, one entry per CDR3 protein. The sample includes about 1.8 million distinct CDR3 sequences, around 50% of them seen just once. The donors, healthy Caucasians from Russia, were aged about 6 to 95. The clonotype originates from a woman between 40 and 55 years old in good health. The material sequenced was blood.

CDR3 DNA: TGTGCCAGCAGCCAAAAGGGGACTAGGGGCGAGACCCAGTACTTC. Its translation: CASSQKGTRGETQYF. V gene TRBV7-9 combines with J gene TRBJ2-5, with 8 bases lining up with TRBD2. J was trimmed by 5 bases and V by 5 bases; bases with no gene match: 10. The CDR3 spans 15 residues. Germline CDR1 reads SEHNR; CDR2 reads FQNEAQ (reference sequence). Full variable domain (rest looked up from reference TRBV7-9 and TRBJ2-5): DTGVSQNPRHKITKRGQNVTFRCDPISEHNRLYWYRQTLGQGPEFLTYFQNEAQLEKSRLLSDRFSAERPKGSFSTLEIQRTEQGDSAMYLCASSQKGTRGETQYFGPGTRLLVL.